Listed here is a single TCR beta chain. The antigen is not known. The conserved phenylalanine or tryptophan is not found at the CDR3 terminus, so this likely reflects a read error. This CDR3 contains 14 residues. The ends were cut back, 8 bases at V and 4 bases at J, with 14 bases in the middle. CDR1 and CDR2 (germline): SEHNR, FQNEAQ (reference sequence). This specimen belongs to a study of CD8 T cells in ankylosing spondylitis. In TCRdb, the 5' RACE reads were re-called with MiXCR into one record per CDR3 protein. Of about 800,000 distinct CDR3 sequences listed, about an eighth are singletons. Study-wide results and limits: Seemingly distinctive of ankylosing spondylitis blood was a TCR beta motif formed by eight highly homologous variants.

The TCR sequence derives from a male donor with ankylosing spondylitis. The sample was blood, either unsorted or a sorted T cell fraction (not recorded which). V gene TRBV7-9 combines with J gene TRBJ2-2; the D gene could be TRBD1 or TRBD2 (5 bases each). CDR3 bases: TGTGCCAGCGGCTCCGGGGCACTCACCGGGGAGCTGTTTTGT. Translating gives CASGSGALTGELFC.